The rows below give T cell receptor beta chains drawn from one sample of a study of cytomegalovirus exposure and HLA in healthy donors. Method: immunoSEQ multiplex PCR; TCRdb's copy keeps in-frame clones and lacks some. This table holds about 80,000 clones, around 79% found once. Source material: PBMCs. The receptors derive from a man aged 25-45 years in good health and CMV-seronegative. CDR3s include the opening cysteine and the closing phenylalanine or tryptophan. A D gene is named only where the DNA matches it firmly. Clone size, where shown, is once, few, many, or a class for clones that have expanded.

v_call: TRBV6-5
j_call: TRBJ1-1
clone_size: -
d_call: TRBD1
cdr3_nt: TGTGCCAGCAGTTCGCACAGGGGACGGAACACTGAAGCTTTCTTT
cdr3_aa: CASSSHRGRNTEAFF

v_call: TRBV27
j_call: TRBJ2-7
clone_size: -
d_call: TRBD2
cdr3_nt: TGTGCCAGCAGGGGAGCGGGAGTTATTGGCGAGCAGTACTTC
cdr3_aa: CASRGAGVIGEQYF

v_call: TRBV2
j_call: TRBJ2-2
clone_size: -
d_call: -
cdr3_nt: TGTGCCAGCAGTGTGGGCGGGGCCAACACCGGGGAGCTGTTTTTT
cdr3_aa: CASSVGGANTGELFF

v_call: TRBV4-3
j_call: TRBJ2-3
clone_size: -
d_call: TRBD2
cdr3_nt: TGCGCCAGCAGCCACGGTAGCGGGGTTGGGGATACGCAGTATTTT
cdr3_aa: CASSHGSGVGDTQYF

v_call: TRBV7-2
j_call: TRBJ1-1
clone_size: -
d_call: TRBD1
cdr3_nt: TGTGCCAGCAGCTTCCGACAGGGGGCTTACACTGAAGCTTTCTTT
cdr3_aa: CASSFRQGAYTEAFF

v_call: TRBV27
j_call: TRBJ2-2
clone_size: -
d_call: -
cdr3_nt: TGTGCCAGCCGCCAAGGCAGGACAAACGGGGAGCTGTTTTTT
cdr3_aa: CASRQGRTNGELFF

v_call: TRBV7-2
j_call: TRBJ1-1
clone_size: -
d_call: TRBD1
cdr3_nt: TGTGCCCGCAGCCCCCTCCCCGGGACAGGGAGCCCTGAAGCTTTCTTT
cdr3_aa: CARSPLPGTGSPEAFF

v_call: TRBV5-1
j_call: TRBJ2-7
clone_size: -
d_call: TRBD1
cdr3_nt: TGCGCCAGCAGCTTTACGGGACAGTCCTACGAGCAGTACTTC
cdr3_aa: CASSFTGQSYEQYF

v_call: TRBV14
j_call: TRBJ1-1
clone_size: -
d_call: -
cdr3_nt: TGTGCCAGCAGCCAAGGAGCGACAGGTGAAGCTTTCTTT
cdr3_aa: CASSQGATGEAFF

v_call: TRBV7-7
j_call: TRBJ2-3
clone_size: -
d_call: -
cdr3_nt: TGTGCTAGCAGCCCAGGGGCGTCTAGAACAGATACGCAGTATTTT
cdr3_aa: CASSPGASRTDTQYF

v_call: TRBV4-1
j_call: TRBJ1-5
clone_size: -
d_call: -
cdr3_nt: TGCGCCAGCAGCCCGGTACCCGATAGCAATCAGCCCCAGCATTTT
cdr3_aa: CASSPVPDSNQPQHF

v_call: TRBV6-1
j_call: TRBJ2-5
clone_size: -
d_call: TRBD1
cdr3_nt: TGTGCCAGCAGCCGGGACAGGATAGAGACCCAGTACTTC
cdr3_aa: CASSRDRIETQYF

v_call: TRBV7-6
j_call: TRBJ2-2
clone_size: -
d_call: TRBD2
cdr3_nt: TGTGCCAGCAGCGTTTCGGGAGGGGTGGCCGGGGAGCTGTTTTTT
cdr3_aa: CASSVSGGVAGELFF

v_call: TRBV27
j_call: TRBJ2-1
clone_size: -
d_call: -
cdr3_nt: TGTGCCAGCAAACCGTCAGGGGTGTTGGGCTACAATGAGCAGTTCTTC
cdr3_aa: CASKPSGVLGYNEQFF

v_call: TRBV7-2
j_call: TRBJ1-4
clone_size: -
d_call: -
cdr3_nt: TGTGCCAGCAGCGCCGACACCGAGGGAGAAAAACTGTTTTTT
cdr3_aa: CASSADTEGEKLFF

v_call: TRBV9
j_call: TRBJ2-6
clone_size: -
d_call: -
cdr3_nt: TGTGCCAGCAGCGATAGAGATGGGGCCAACGTCCTGACTTTC
cdr3_aa: CASSDRDGANVLTF

v_call: TRBV15
j_call: TRBJ1-1
clone_size: few
d_call: -
cdr3_nt: TGTGCCACCAGCAGAGATTCGCGGAACACTGAAGCTTTCTTT
cdr3_aa: CATSRDSRNTEAFF

v_call: TRBV11-2
j_call: TRBJ1-5
clone_size: -
d_call: -
cdr3_nt: TGTGCCAGCAGCTTAGATGGCGCCCGGGCCCAGCATTTT
cdr3_aa: CASSLDGARAQHF

v_call: TRBV7-6
j_call: TRBJ2-2
clone_size: -
d_call: TRBD1
cdr3_nt: TGTGCCGGCAGCACTGGACAGGGATACACCGGGGAGCTGTTTTTT
cdr3_aa: CAGSTGQGYTGELFF

v_call: TRBV4-2
j_call: TRBJ2-1
clone_size: -
d_call: -
cdr3_nt: TGTGCCAGCAGCCAAGAAGTCAGGGGACCCTACAATGAGCAGTTCTTC
cdr3_aa: CASSQEVRGPYNEQFF

v_call: TRBV9
j_call: TRBJ2-5
clone_size: -
d_call: -
cdr3_nt: TGTGCCAGCAGTCTAGAGTTATGGGAGACCCAGTACTTC
cdr3_aa: CASSLELWETQYF

v_call: TRBV18
j_call: TRBJ1-3
clone_size: -
d_call: -
cdr3_nt: TGTGCCAGCTCACCAGAGGCAAACACCATATATTTT
cdr3_aa: CASSPEANTIYF

v_call: TRBV6-6
j_call: TRBJ2-7
clone_size: -
d_call: -
cdr3_nt: TGTGCCAGCAGTCCGACAGTCTCCTACGAGCAGTACTTC
cdr3_aa: CASSPTVSYEQYF

v_call: TRBV6-6
j_call: TRBJ2-3
clone_size: -
d_call: -
cdr3_nt: TGTGCCAGCAGCCCTACTCCCGGTGGGAGTGCAGATACGCAGTATTTT
cdr3_aa: CASSPTPGGSADTQYF